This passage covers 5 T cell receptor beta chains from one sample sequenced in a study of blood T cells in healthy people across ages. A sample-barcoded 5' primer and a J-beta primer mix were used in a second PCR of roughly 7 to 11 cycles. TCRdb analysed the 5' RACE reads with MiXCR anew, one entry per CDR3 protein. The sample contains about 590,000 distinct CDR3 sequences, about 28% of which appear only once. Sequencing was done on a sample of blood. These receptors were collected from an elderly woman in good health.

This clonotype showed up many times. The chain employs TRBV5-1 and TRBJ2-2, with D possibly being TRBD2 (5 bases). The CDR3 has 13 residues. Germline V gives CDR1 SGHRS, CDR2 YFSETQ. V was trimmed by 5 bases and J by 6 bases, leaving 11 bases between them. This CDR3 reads CASSPPGSGELFF. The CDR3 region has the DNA TGCGCCAGCAGTCCCCCGGGGTCCGGGGAGCTGTTTTTT.

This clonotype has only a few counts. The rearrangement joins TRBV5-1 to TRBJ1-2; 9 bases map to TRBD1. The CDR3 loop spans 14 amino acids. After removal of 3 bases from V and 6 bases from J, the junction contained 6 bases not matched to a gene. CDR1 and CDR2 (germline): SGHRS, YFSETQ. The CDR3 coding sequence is TGCGCCAGCAGCTGGGCGGACAGGGGTAATGGCTACACCTTC. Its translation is CASSWADRGNGYTF.

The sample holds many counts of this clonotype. Here the CDR3 DNA reads TGTGCCATCAGTGAGCGGCAGGACTATGGCTACACCTTC. Its protein is CAISERQDYGYTF. The chain links TRBV10-3 to TRBJ1-2; unclear D gene. Trimming removed 2 bases at V and 3 bases at J, with 7 bases between. The V gene's germline CDR1 is ENHRY and CDR2 SYGVKD. The CDR3 spans 13 residues.

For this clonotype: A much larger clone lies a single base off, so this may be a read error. CDR3 protein: CASSRAGGRDEQFF. CDR3 in DNA: TGTGCCAGCAGCCGAGCGGGGGGGCGCGATGAGCAGTTCTTC. The chain uses TRBV4-2 and TRBJ2-1; 10 bases are a match to TRBD2. CDR1 and CDR2 from the germline V gene are LGHNA and YNFKEQ. The CDR3 has 14 residues. Trimming removed 4 bases from V and 8 bases from J; junction bases left unmatched: 5.

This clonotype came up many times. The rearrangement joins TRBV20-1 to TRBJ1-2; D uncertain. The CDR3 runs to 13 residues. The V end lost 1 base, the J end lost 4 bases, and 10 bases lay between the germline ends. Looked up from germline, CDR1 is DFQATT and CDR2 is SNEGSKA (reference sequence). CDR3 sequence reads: CSARGGTVYGYTF. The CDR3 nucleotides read TGCAGTGCTAGAGGGGGAACAGTCTATGGCTACACCTTC.